This T cell receptor beta chain was captured in a study of blood T cell repertoires in COVID-19. The sample holds a few counts of this clone. CDR3 length equals 13 residues. Trimming took 6 bases from V and 4 from J; bases not matched to a gene: 5. The assay was immunoSEQ multiplex PCR, and TCRdb's table has in-frame clones only and misses some. Of roughly 94,000 clones listed, roughly 82% were seen once; the top ten hold approximately 25%. Source material: peripheral blood. This TCR was sampled from a man between 60 and 75 years old with acute or convalescent COVID-19. The rearrangement joins TRBV12-3 or TRBV12-4 to TRBJ1-1; 7 nucleotides agree with TRBD1. The CDR3 sequence: CASRLTGFTEAFF. The CDR3 DNA sequence: TGTGCCAGCAGGCTGACAGGGTTCACTGAAGCTTTCTTT.